This TCR beta chain was recovered during a study of T cell responses to AZD1222 COVID-19 vaccine. As for this clone: Its antigen is still unknown.

Study conclusions and caveats: Reportedly, nearly half of unique spike TCRs recognized epitopes outside B.1.351/B.1.1.7 mutations. Clonal diversity was possibly underestimated, and white British individuals and females predominated among donors.

Produced via immunoSEQ multiplex PCR; TCRdb's table is partial and in-frame only. The table lists some 150,000 clones, approximately 89% of them singletons, with around 5% in the top ten. V lost 5 bases to trimming and J lost 13 bases, with 12 bases between them. Per the germline V gene, CDR1 is MDHEN and CDR2 is SYDVKM. CDR3 length: 12 residues. Material: peripheral blood, obtained on day 0 of AZD1222 vaccination. This sequence was found in an adult in good health. The chain uses TRBV28 and TRBJ2-6; D gene unclear. CDR3 sequence (DNA): TGTGCCAGCAGTGCCCCCTTAAGGGTCCTGACTTTC. Protein product: CASSAPLRVLTF.